The rows below give T cell receptor beta chains drawn from one sample of a study of identical twins. Each CDR3 protein is one row after TCRdb ran MiXCR on the 5' RACE reads. The repertoire has about 720,000 distinct CDR3 sequences, 18% of them found once; the top ten carry 10% to 15%. This sample also appeared in a second study, on T cells expressing NK-cell markers.

Sequences were obtained from PBMCs. The source is a woman under 30 in good health. Each CDR3 is given with its conserved first and last residue. The D gene is left open where the match is weak. The size field is filled for only some rows; it gives once, few, many or a size class.

J gene,V gene,D gene,clone size,CDR3 protein,CDR3 DNA
TRBJ1-1,TRBV6-5,NA,few,CASSYGAGLNTEAFF,TGTGCCAGCAGTTACGGGGCAGGCCTCAACACTGAAGCTTTCTTT
TRBJ2-3,TRBV9,NA,NA,CASTDGFSTDTQYF,TGTGCCAGCACCGACGGGTTTAGCACAGATACGCAGTATTTT
TRBJ2-1,TRBV6-5,NA,few,CASSYSKHWNNEQFF,TGTGCCAGCAGTTACTCGAAGCACTGGAACAATGAGCAGTTCTTC
TRBJ2-3,TRBV4-3,NA,many,CASSQDGPAYTDTQYF,TGCGCCAGCAGCCAAGATGGCCCGGCCTACACAGATACGCAGTATTTT
TRBJ2-2,TRBV19,NA,NA,CASLARTGELFF,TGTGCCAGCCTTGCAAGAACCGGGGAGCTGTTTTTT
TRBJ1-1,TRBV27,NA,many,CASSLEPMNTEAFF,TGTGCCAGCAGTTTAGAGCCCATGAACACTGAAGCTTTCTTT
TRBJ1-2,TRBV11-3,TRBD1,NA,CASSVITGAGYTF,TGTGCCAGCAGCGTTATAACAGGGGCTGGCTACACCTTC
TRBJ1-6,TRBV6-1,TRBD1,NA,CASSWDRSNSPLHF,TGTGCCAGCAGCTGGGACAGATCTAATTCACCCCTCCACTTT
TRBJ2-6,TRBV6-5,NA,NA,CASSFHTSGANVLTF,TGTGCCAGCAGTTTCCATACTTCTGGGGCCAACGTCCTGACTTTC
TRBJ2-7,TRBV10-3,TRBD2,NA,CAIRFSGANYEQYF,TGTGCCATCAGATTTAGCGGGGCAAATTACGAGCAGTACTTC
TRBJ2-7,TRBV7-2,NA,NA,CASSLPTELPSYEQYF,TGTGCCAGCAGCCTTCCGACTGAGCTCCCCTCCTACGAGCAGTACTTC
TRBJ1-1,TRBV12-3/TRBV12-4,NA,NA,CASSLVQKTEAFF,TGTGCCAGCAGTTTAGTCCAGAAAACTGAAGCTTTCTTT
TRBJ2-1,TRBV7-2,NA,NA,CASSFRDSEQFF,TGTGCCAGCAGCTTTCGGGATAGTGAGCAGTTCTTC
TRBJ2-7,TRBV5-1,TRBD2,NA,CASSLSLAGTNHYEQYF,TGCGCCAGCAGCTTGTCTCTAGCGGGTACAAACCACTACGAGCAGTACTTC
TRBJ2-1,TRBV6-1,NA,few,CASRSRSRGEYNEQFF,TGTGCCAGCCGCTCTCGGTCCCGGGGCGAGTACAATGAGCAGTTCTTC
TRBJ2-3,TRBV10-3,TRBD2,NA,CAISEPGGATDTQYF,TGTGCCATCAGTGAGCCGGGGGGGGCAACAGATACGCAGTATTTT
TRBJ2-5,TRBV20-1,TRBD2,many,CSAPLAGQETQYF,TGCAGTGCCCCACTAGCGGGCCAAGAGACCCAGTACTTC
TRBJ2-2,TRBV7-6,NA,NA,CASSLGDGTGELFF,TGTGCCAGCAGCTTAGGCGACGGCACCGGGGAGCTGTTTTTT
TRBJ2-7,TRBV6-1,NA,few,CASTYRGTFYEQYF,TGTGCCAGCACATACCGGGGGACTTTCTACGAGCAGTACTTC
TRBJ2-7,TRBV5-1,NA,few,CASSPTVGYEQYF,TGCGCCAGCAGCCCCACTGTGGGGTACGAGCAGTACTTC
TRBJ2-1,TRBV6-2/TRBV6-3,TRBD2,many,CASSLLGLAGDNEQFF,TGTGCCAGCAGTCTGCTTGGACTAGCGGGAGACAATGAGCAGTTCTTC
TRBJ1-2,TRBV12-3/TRBV12-4,NA,NA,CASSSRVSYGYTF,TGTGCCAGCAGTTCCAGGGTATCCTATGGCTACACCTTC
TRBJ1-2,TRBV20-1,NA,NA,CSARDTSGNYGYTF,TGCAGTGCTAGAGATACTTCGGGCAACTATGGCTACACCTTC
TRBJ2-1,TRBV6-1,TRBD2,few,CASSTSGRAFNEQFF,TGTGCCAGCAGTACAAGCGGGAGGGCCTTCAATGAGCAGTTCTTC
TRBJ2-2,TRBV20-1,NA,NA,CSARDISSNTGELFF,TGCAGTGCTAGAGATATCAGCTCGAACACCGGGGAGCTGTTTTTT
TRBJ1-6,TRBV7-9,NA,few,CASSAPGRSNSPLHF,TGTGCCAGCAGCGCACCGGGACGGAGTAATTCACCCCTCCACTTT
TRBJ2-1,TRBV20-1,NA,NA,CSAVGGPSTYNEQFF,TGCAGTGCCGTCGGCGGCCCCAGCACGTACAATGAGCAGTTCTTC
TRBJ2-3,TRBV20-1,TRBD2,NA,CSASSSGTTDTQYF,TGCAGTGCTTCATCTAGCGGGACCACAGATACGCAGTATTTT
TRBJ2-1,TRBV20-1,TRBD2,many,CSARRLAQGNEQFF,TGCAGTGCTAGACGACTAGCCCAGGGCAATGAGCAGTTCTTC
TRBJ2-3,TRBV29-1,NA,NA,CSVVGSTDTQYF,TGCAGCGTTGTGGGGAGCACAGATACGCAGTATTTT
TRBJ2-1,TRBV12-3/TRBV12-4,NA,NA,CASSLQNNEQFF,TGTGCCAGCAGTCTGCAGAACAATGAGCAGTTCTTC
TRBJ2-1,TRBV10-3,TRBD2,NA,CAISESVLAAYTSSNEQFF,TGTGCCATCAGTGAGTCCGTACTAGCGGCGTATACCTCCAGCAATGAGCAGTTCTTC